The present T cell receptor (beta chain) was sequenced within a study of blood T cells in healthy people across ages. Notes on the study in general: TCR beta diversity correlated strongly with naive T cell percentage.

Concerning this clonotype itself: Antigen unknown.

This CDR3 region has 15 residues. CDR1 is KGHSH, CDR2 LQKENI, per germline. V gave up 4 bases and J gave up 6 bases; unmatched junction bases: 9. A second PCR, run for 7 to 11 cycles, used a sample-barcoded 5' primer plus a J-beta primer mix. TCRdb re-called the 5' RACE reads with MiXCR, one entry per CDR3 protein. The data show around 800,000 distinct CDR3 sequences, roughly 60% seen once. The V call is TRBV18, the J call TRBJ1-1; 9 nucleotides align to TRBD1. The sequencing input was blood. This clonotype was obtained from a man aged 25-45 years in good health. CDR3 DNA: TGTGCCAGCTCACGACCGGGGACAGGGAGAGCTGAAGCTTTCTTT. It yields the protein CASSRPGTGRAEAFF.